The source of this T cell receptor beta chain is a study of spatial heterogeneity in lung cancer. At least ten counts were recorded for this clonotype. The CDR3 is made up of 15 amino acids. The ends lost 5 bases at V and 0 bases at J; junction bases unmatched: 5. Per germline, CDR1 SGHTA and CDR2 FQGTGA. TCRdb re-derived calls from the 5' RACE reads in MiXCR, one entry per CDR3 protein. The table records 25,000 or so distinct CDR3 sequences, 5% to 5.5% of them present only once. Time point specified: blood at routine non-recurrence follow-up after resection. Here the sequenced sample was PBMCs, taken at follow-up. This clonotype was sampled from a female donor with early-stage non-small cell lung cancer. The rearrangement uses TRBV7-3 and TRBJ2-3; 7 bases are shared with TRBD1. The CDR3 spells CASSPLGQSTDTQYF. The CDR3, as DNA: TGTGCCAGCAGCCCATTGGGACAGAGCACAGATACGCAGTATTTT.